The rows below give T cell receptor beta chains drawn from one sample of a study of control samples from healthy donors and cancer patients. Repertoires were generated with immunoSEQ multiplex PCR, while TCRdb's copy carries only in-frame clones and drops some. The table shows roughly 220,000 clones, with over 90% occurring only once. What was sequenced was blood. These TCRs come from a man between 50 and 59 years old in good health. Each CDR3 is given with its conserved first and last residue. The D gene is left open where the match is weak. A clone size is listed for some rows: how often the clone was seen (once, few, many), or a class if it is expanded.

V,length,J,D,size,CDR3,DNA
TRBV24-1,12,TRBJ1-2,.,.,CATSDTGYGYTF,TGTGCCACCAGTGATACAGGGTATGGCTACACCTTC
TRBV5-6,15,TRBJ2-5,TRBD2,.,CASSSKRGAWETQYF,TGTGCCAGCAGCTCAAAGCGGGGGGCTTGGGAGACCCAGTACTTC
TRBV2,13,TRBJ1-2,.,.,CASSLESGYGYTF,TGTGCCAGCAGCCTTGAGTCCGGCTATGGCTACACCTTC
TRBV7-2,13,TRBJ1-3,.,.,CASSVWMGNTIYF,TGTGCCAGCAGTGTGTGGATGGGAAACACCATATATTTT
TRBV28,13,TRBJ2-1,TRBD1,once,CASRQGAIYEQFF,TGTGCCAGCAGACAGGGGGCGATATATGAGCAGTTCTTC
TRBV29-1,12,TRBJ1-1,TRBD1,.,CSGGTAYTEAFF,TGCAGCGGCGGGACAGCTTACACTGAAGCTTTCTTT
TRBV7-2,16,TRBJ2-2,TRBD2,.,CASSPSGGSNTGELFF,TGTGCCAGCAGCCCGAGCGGGGGGTCAAACACCGGGGAGCTGTTTTTT
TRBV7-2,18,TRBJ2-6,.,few,CASSPYLLLSSGANVLTF,TGTGCCAGCAGCCCCTATCTCCTATTATCCTCTGGGGCCAACGTCCTGACTTTC
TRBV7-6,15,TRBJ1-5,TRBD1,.,CASSQGQGSNQPQHF,TGTGCCAGCAGTCAGGGACAGGGAAGCAATCAGCCCCAGCATTTT
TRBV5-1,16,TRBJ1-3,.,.,CASSLDPLDSGNTIYF,TGCGCCAGCAGCCTGGACCCCCTCGACTCTGGAAACACCATATATTTT
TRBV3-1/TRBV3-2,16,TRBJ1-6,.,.,CASSQGTQGRGSPLHF,TGTGCCAGCAGCCAAGGTACCCAGGGAAGGGGATCACCCCTCCACTTT
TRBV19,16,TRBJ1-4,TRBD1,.,CASRTSVGGDGEKLFF,TGTGCCAGTAGGACCTCGGTAGGGGGCGATGGTGAAAAACTGTTTTTT
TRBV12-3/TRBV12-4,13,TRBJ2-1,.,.,CASTLPNNDEQFF,TGTGCCAGCACCCTTCCTAATAACGATGAGCAGTTCTTC
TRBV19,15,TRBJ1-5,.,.,CASSIGAAGVQPQHF,TGTGCCAGTAGTATAGGGGCGGCAGGGGTTCAGCCCCAGCATTTT
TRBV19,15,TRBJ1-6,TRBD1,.,CASSLDRATNSPLHF,TGTGCCAGTAGTCTCGACAGGGCAACTAATTCACCCCTCCACTTT
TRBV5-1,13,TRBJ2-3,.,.,CASRAWVTDTQYF,TGCGCCAGCAGAGCATGGGTCACAGATACGCAGTATTTT
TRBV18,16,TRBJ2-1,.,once,CASFPSDLLVGYEQFF,TGTGCCAGCTTTCCTTCGGACCTCTTGGTCGGGTATGAGCAGTTCTTC
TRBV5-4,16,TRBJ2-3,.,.,CASSSQKGGGTDTQYF,TGTGCCAGCAGCTCTCAAAAGGGCGGCGGCACAGATACGCAGTATTTT
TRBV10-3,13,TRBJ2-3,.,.,CAITQGGPDTQYF,TGTGCCATCACCCAGGGGGGCCCAGATACGCAGTATTTT
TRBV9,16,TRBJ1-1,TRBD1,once,CASSVEVGQGNTEAFF,TGTGCCAGCAGCGTAGAGGTAGGACAGGGGAACACTGAAGCTTTCTTT
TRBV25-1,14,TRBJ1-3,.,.,CASSARGTGNTIYF,TGTGCCAGCAGTGCTAGAGGGACAGGAAACACCATATATTTT
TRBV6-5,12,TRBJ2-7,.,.,CASRGQSYEQYF,TGTGCCAGCAGAGGACAGTCCTACGAGCAGTACTTC
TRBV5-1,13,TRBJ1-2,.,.,CASSSTITTRYTF,TGCGCCAGCAGCTCCACCATAACTACGCGCTACACCTTC
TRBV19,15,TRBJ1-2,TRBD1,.,CASLLQGAGNYGYTF,TGTGCCAGCCTCCTACAGGGGGCAGGGAACTATGGCTACACCTTC
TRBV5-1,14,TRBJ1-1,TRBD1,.,CASSRDSWNTEAFF,TGCGCCAGCAGCCGGGACAGTTGGAACACTGAAGCTTTCTTT
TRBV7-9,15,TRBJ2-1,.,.,CASSRLGGLYNEQFF,TGTGCCAGCAGCCGATTGGGGGGCCTCTACAATGAGCAGTTCTTC
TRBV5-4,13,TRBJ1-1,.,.,CASSLPVNTEAFF,TGTGCCAGCAGCTTGCCGGTGAACACTGAAGCTTTCTTT
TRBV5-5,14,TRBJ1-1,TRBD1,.,CASSVGQGYTEAFF,TGTGCCAGCAGCGTGGGACAGGGGTACACTGAAGCTTTCTTT